The sequence of this TCR beta chain was determined in a study of response to subunit inactivated influenza vaccine. Germline-derived CDR1 and CDR2 are SGHTA and FQGNSA. The ends were cut back, 0 bases at V and 2 bases at J, with 10 bases in the middle. This CDR3 contains 15 residues. Of note for this clonotype: The antigen is undetermined.

Study-wide results and caveats: After each seasonal influenza vaccination, few new T cells are recruited, the authors suggested.

TCRdb reprocessed the RT-PCR reads via MiXCR and lists one record per CDR3 protein. Among approximately 530,000 distinct CDR3 sequences listed, about 7.6% were seen once. The TCR comes from a man aged 50 to 69 who received an inactivated influenza vaccine. The specimen was PBMCs from blood, collected roughly 24 months after vaccination. The genes are TRBV7-2 and TRBJ1-2, with D possibly matching TRBD1 (5 bases). This CDR3 is CASSLAPGLNYGYTF. In DNA, the CDR3 is TGTGCCAGCAGCTTAGCGCCAGGGTTAAACTATGGCTACACCTTC.